This entry lists 2 T cell receptor beta chains sequenced from one sample in a study of T cell responses to AZD1222 COVID-19 vaccine. TCRdb keeps only in-frame clones here, not all; method: immunoSEQ multiplex PCR. This table has around 84,000 clones, roughly 85% appearing once. The sample was peripheral blood, taken 28 days after the second AZD1222 dose. Source of these receptors: an adult who received the AZD1222 COVID-19 vaccine.

This clone is labeled medium-sized. This sequence joins TRBV5-6 and TRBJ2-7, with D perhaps being TRBD1 or TRBD2 (5 bases each). The V gene lost 2 bases and the J gene lost 5 bases, with 14 bases spanning the gap. There are 14 residues in the CDR3. Germline CDR1 is SGHDT and CDR2 is YYEEEE. DNA for the CDR3: TGTGCCAGCAGCTTCTCGAGGGGAAGAGACGAGCAGTACTTC. Its translation: CASSFSRGRDEQYF. Variable domain in full (rest from reference TRBV5-6 and TRBJ2-7): DAGVTQSPTHLIKTRGQQVTLRCSPKSGHDTVSWYQQALGQGPQFIFQYYEEEERQRGNFPDRFSGHQFPNYSSELNVNALLLGDSALYLCASSFSRGRDEQYFGPGTRLTVT.

This clone was seen just once. The genes are TRBV11-2 and TRBJ2-3; unclear D gene. Trimming pared 0 bases from V and 3 bases from J, leaving 16 bases between. CDR1 SGHAT and CDR2 FQNNGV come from the germline V gene. The CDR3 is made up of 17 amino acids. The CDR3 is CASSLDISGISTDTQYF. CDR3 nucleotides: TGTGCCAGCAGCTTAGATATATCCGGAATTTCGACAGATACGCAGTATTTT. The whole variable domain, remainder taken from reference TRBV11-2 and TRBJ2-3, is EAGVAQSPRYKIIEKRQSVAFWCNPISGHATLYWYQQILGQGPKLLIQFQNNGVVDDSQLPKDRFSAERLKGVDSTLKIQPAKLEDSAVYLCASSLDISGISTDTQYFGPGTRLTVL.